The 30 T cell receptor beta chains reported below all come from one sample, sequenced in a study of cytomegalovirus exposure and HLA in healthy donors (dated by TCRdb to the late 2010s). Libraries were prepared through the immunoSEQ multiplex PCR assay. The multiplex PCR relied on a mix of 60 forward primers for TCR Vbeta segments and 13 reverse primers for TCR Jbeta segments. The immuneACCESS repertoire file appears here via TCRdb, limited to in-frame rearrangements. These files lack a portion of the clones; in checked studies, under half of the deficit traces to unresolved V genes, and the cause of the others is not known. The sample records hundreds of thousands of clones, roughly 88% of which are singletons. The ten biggest clones cover roughly 0.7% of the sample. The sample taken for sequencing was PBMCs. These receptors were obtained from a boy aged 2 to 9 in good health and CMV-seronegative.

The sample holds one count of this clone. V usage is TRBV30 and J usage is TRBJ2-2; 12 bases map to TRBD2. The CDR3 covers 16 residues. Germline values: CDR1 GTSNPN, CDR2 SVGIG (reference sequence). This CDR3 reads CAHTSGRRGVTGELFF. For the CDR3, the DNA is TGTGCTCATACTAGCGGGAGGCGCGGCGTCACCGGGGAGCTGTTTTTT.

The chain carries TRBV7-9 and TRBJ2-1; a weak D match, TRBD2 (6 bases). Germline CDR1 and CDR2: SEHNR and FQNEAQ (reference sequence). The CDR3 extends over 11 amino acids. V was trimmed by 7 bases and J by 6 bases, leaving 7 bases between them. The CDR3 coding sequence is TGTGCCAGCACCGGGAGCAATGAGCAGTTCTTC. It is translated as CASTGSNEQFF.

The CDR3 reads CASASVTDTYEQYF. The CDR3 DNA follows: TGTGCCAGCGCCTCAGTGACAGACACCTACGAGCAGTACTTC. The V and J genes are TRBV5-8 and TRBJ2-7; TRBD1 might be the D (5 bases). This CDR3 comprises 14 residues. CDR1 is SGHTS, CDR2 YDEGEE, per germline. V gave up 7 bases and J gave up 2 bases, with 16 bases separating them.

V and J are TRBV5-6 and TRBJ1-2, with D perhaps matching TRBD1 (6 bases). V lost 1 base and J lost 0, with 13 bases in between. Germline V gene sequence: CDR1 SGHDT, CDR2 YYEEEE. CDR3 length: 16 residues. This chain's CDR3 is CASSLFGQRTNYGYTF. CDR3 nucleotides: TGTGCCAGCAGCTTGTTTGGACAGCGAACTAACTATGGCTACACCTTC.

V gene TRBV29-1 combines with J gene TRBJ1-2; no definite D call. Germline-derived CDR1 and CDR2 are SQVTM and ANQGSEA. The V end lost 4 bases, the J end lost 7 bases, and 13 bases lay between the germline ends. This CDR3 is 12 amino acids long. CDR3 amino acids: CSVVTIYGGYTF. DNA of the CDR3: TGCAGCGTTGTAACGATCTACGGTGGCTACACCTTC.

The chain has TRBV27 and TRBJ1-5; maybe TRBD1 (5 bases). The ends were cut back, 5 bases at V and 6 bases at J, with 14 bases in the middle. Looked up from germline, CDR1 is MNHEY and CDR2 is SMNVEV (reference sequence). CDR3 length equals 14 residues. CDR3: CASSLHPQGQPQHF. The CDR3 DNA reads as TGTGCCAGCAGTCTACATCCGCAGGGTCAGCCCCAGCATTTT.

The chain has TRBV21-1 and TRBJ1-5; the DNA was not used to check the table's D call, TRBD1. TRBV21-1 is a known pseudogene. This CDR3 has 15 amino acids. In DNA, the CDR3 is TGTGCCTCTAGGGGGACAGGGTTTAGCAATCAGCCCCAGCATTTT. As protein: CASRGTGFSNQPQHF.

This sequence joins TRBV25-1 and TRBJ2-6, with TRBD1 matching over 8 bases. CDR1 and CDR2 from the germline V gene are MGHDK and SYGVNS. The V gene end was trimmed by 4 bases and the J gene end by 0 bases; junction bases not matched to a gene: 8. This CDR3 is 18 amino acids long. CDR3 protein: CASSALTGAISGANVLTF. DNA of the CDR3: TGTGCCAGCAGTGCCCTGACAGGGGCAATCTCTGGGGCCAACGTCCTGACTTTC. Filled out from reference TRBV25-1 and TRBJ2-6, the complete variable domain reads EADIYQTPRYLVIGTGKKITLECSQTMGHDKMYWYQQDPGMELHLIHYSYGVNSTEKGDLSSESTVSRIRTEHFPLTLESARPSHTSQYLCASSALTGAISGANVLTFGAGSRLTVL.

The chain joins TRBV6-5 to TRBJ1-1; the D gene is possibly TRBD1 (5 bases). Germline lookup yields CDR1 MNHEY and CDR2 SVGAGI. The CDR3 is 16 amino acids. Trimming left V 4 bases short and J 0 bases short, with 15 bases between. The CDR3 sequence is CASSSPQGRMNTEAFF. In DNA, the CDR3 is TGTGCCAGCAGTTCGCCCCAGGGTAGGATGAACACTGAAGCTTTCTTT.

The rearrangement links TRBV10-3 to TRBJ2-3; D perhaps matches TRBD2 (5 bases). V lost 3 bases, J lost 4 bases, and 11 bases lay in between. The CDR3 has 14 residues. Germline V CDR1 and CDR2: ENHRY, SYGVKD. CDR3 DNA: TGTGCCATCAGTGATACGGCTAGCCCAGATACGCAGTATTTT. Its translation: CAISDTASPDTQYF.

As DNA, the CDR3 is TGTGCCAGCAGTGAAGCAGCCGGACAGCCCTACGAGCAGTACTTC. Its translation: CASSEAAGQPYEQYF. V gene TRBV6-1 combines with J gene TRBJ2-5; tentatively, D is TRBD1 (6 bases). The DNA end lines up better with TRBJ2-7; the J call may be wrong. CDR3 length: 15 residues. Germline assignment: CDR1 MNHNS and CDR2 SASEGT.

The chain combines TRBV6-1 with TRBJ2-7; tentatively, D is TRBD2 (7 bases). V was pared by 0 bases and J by 8 bases, with 26 bases between. This CDR3 has 18 amino acids. CDR1 MNHNS and CDR2 SASEGT come from the germline V gene. In nucleotides, the CDR3 is TGTGCCAGCAGTGAAGCGGGAGGGGGATCCGGGGATCCTTTGAAGCAGTACTTC. Translated, it gives CASSEAGGGSGDPLKQYF.

The genes are TRBV5-4 and TRBJ2-7; 8 bases fit TRBD1. CDR3 length: 15 residues. Germline V gene lookup returns CDR1 SGHNT and CDR2 YYREEE (reference sequence). J lost 7 bases, V lost 3 bases, and 12 bases had no gene match. The CDR3 sequence: CASSSLIQGAGEQYF. CDR3 bases: TGTGCCAGCAGCTCCCTCATCCAGGGGGCGGGGGAGCAGTACTTC.

The chain combines TRBV7-3 with TRBJ2-1, with 12 bases matching TRBD2. The CDR3 runs to 16 residues. V shed 3 bases and J 8 bases; nucleotides not matched to a gene: 8. Germline CDR1 reads SGHTA; CDR2 reads FQGTGA. This CDR3 is CASSLLAGGLDYEQFF. For the CDR3, the DNA is TGTGCCAGCAGCTTGCTAGCGGGGGGGCTGGACTATGAGCAGTTCTTC.

V and J are TRBV7-2 and TRBJ1-1; 8 bases fit TRBD1. This CDR3 comprises 17 residues. Unmatched junction bases numbered 11, after V lost 5 bases and J lost 0 bases. From germline, CDR1 is SGHTA and CDR2 FQGNSA. In DNA, the CDR3 is TGTGCCAGCAGCAAATTCCTATCAGGGGGCGTGAACACTGAAGCTTTCTTT. This codes for CASSKFLSGGVNTEAFF.

V and J are TRBV5-1 and TRBJ2-6; the match to TRBD2 covers 8 bases. This CDR3 has 17 amino acids. The ends lost 3 bases at V and 2 bases at J; junction bases unmatched: 7. CDR1 and CDR2 (germline): SGHRS, YFSETQ. The CDR3 loop reads CASSSLAGGAGANVLTF. The CDR3 coding sequence is TGCGCCAGCAGCTCACTGGCGGGGGGCGCTGGGGCCAACGTCCTGACTTTC.

The genes are TRBV19 and TRBJ2-2; 8 positions match TRBD1. The germline gives CDR1 LNHDA, CDR2 SQIVND (reference sequence). V trimming: 7 bases; J trimming: 7 bases; junction bases outside the gene matches: 11. This CDR3 has 15 amino acids. CDR3: CASMVAQGANGELFF. The CDR3 region has the DNA TGTGCCAGTATGGTCGCTCAGGGGGCGAACGGGGAGCTGTTTTTT.

The rearrangement uses TRBV30 and TRBJ1-4; D gene uncertain. V was clipped by 1 base and J by 0 bases, with 6 bases between them. Germline V gene lookup returns CDR1 GTSNPN and CDR2 SVGIG (reference sequence). The CDR3 spans 14 residues. CDR3 DNA: TGTGCCTGGAGTGCCCGGGCAACTAATGAAAAACTGTTTTTT. Translating it yields CAWSARATNEKLFF.

The chain links TRBV7-9 to TRBJ1-6; 10 bases match TRBD1. Germline-derived CDR1 and CDR2 are SEHNR and FQNEAQ (reference sequence). V gave up 2 bases and J gave up 7 bases; unmatched junction bases: 5. The CDR3 totals 16 residues. This CDR3 reads CASSLTGTGENSPLHF. Written as DNA, the CDR3 is TGTGCCAGCAGCTTAACCGGGACAGGGGAGAATTCACCCCTCCACTTT.

V and J are TRBV7-9 and TRBJ2-1, with 11 bases fitting TRBD2. This CDR3 is 19 amino acids long. CDR1 SEHNR and CDR2 FQNEAQ come from the germline V gene (reference sequence). The trim removed 3 bases at V and 8 bases at J, leaving 18 bases unmatched. The CDR3 coding sequence is TGTGCCAGCAGCTTTCGACAGTCCCTAGCGGGAGGATTGATGGATGAGCAGTTCTTC. Translation: CASSFRQSLAGGLMDEQFF.

The count of this clone is one. This chain connects TRBV4-2 to TRBJ2-7; D gene unclear. The germline V gene encodes CDR1 LGHNA and CDR2 YNFKEQ. CDR3 length equals 14 residues. V was clipped by 0 bases and J by 2 bases, with 8 bases between them. CDR3 sequence: CASSQEGSPYEQYF. CDR3 nucleotides: TGTGCCAGCAGCCAAGAGGGCAGTCCCTACGAGCAGTACTTC.

V is TRBV10-3 and J is TRBJ1-1; the D gene is possibly TRBD1 (6 bases). V lost 2 bases and J 0 bases, leaving 13 bases between the germline ends. This CDR3 contains 16 residues. Per the germline V gene, CDR1 is ENHRY and CDR2 is SYGVKD. The CDR3 protein is CAISEPVGGVNTEAFF. The CDR3 nucleotides read TGTGCCATCAGTGAGCCCGTAGGGGGGGTGAACACTGAAGCTTTCTTT.

The chain links TRBV2 to TRBJ1-2; D gene uncertain. V lost 4 bases and J 2 bases, leaving 8 bases between the germline ends. This CDR3 spans 13 amino acids. In germline, CDR1 is SNHLY, CDR2 FYNNEI. CDR3 amino acids: CASSAVSNYGYTF. The CDR3 coding sequence is TGTGCCAGCAGTGCGGTTTCCAACTATGGCTACACCTTC.

This sequence joins TRBV6-1 and TRBJ1-1, with 8 positions matching TRBD1. This CDR3 contains 11 residues. J gave up 11 bases and V 6 bases, and 5 bases lay outside the gene matches. CDR1 and CDR2 from the germline V gene are MNHNS and SASEGT. The CDR3 nucleotides are TGTGCCAGCAGCGGACAGGGATGGGCTTTCTTT. It translates to CASSGQGWAFF.

V is TRBV5-1 and J is TRBJ2-2; 8 nucleotides agree with TRBD2. The CDR3 is 16 residues long. V was pared by 7 bases and J by 1 base, with 9 bases of the junction left unmatched. Germline V gene data show CDR1 as SGHRS and CDR2 as YFSETQ. The CDR3 loop is CASHPISGGNTGELFF. The CDR3 DNA follows: TGCGCCAGCCACCCCATAAGCGGGGGGAACACCGGGGAGCTGTTTTTT.

The chain has TRBV25-1 and TRBJ1-6; D unclear. Per the germline V gene, CDR1 is MGHDK and CDR2 is SYGVNS. The CDR3 is 16 residues long. The V end lost 5 bases, the J end lost 0 bases, and 11 bases lay between the germline ends. CDR3 in amino acids: CASSPGVSSYNSPLHF. The CDR3 DNA is TGTGCCAGCAGTCCAGGCGTAAGCTCCTATAATTCACCCCTCCACTTT.

The rearrangement links TRBV10-1 to TRBJ2-7; D gene unclear. Germline assignment: CDR1 WNHNN and CDR2 SYGVQD (reference sequence). There are 14 residues in the CDR3. V lost 0 bases, J lost 6 bases, and 12 bases lay in between. CDR3 residues: CASSESRVSLEQYF. The CDR3 DNA sequence: TGCGCCAGCAGTGAGTCCCGCGTCTCCCTCGAGCAGTACTTC.

This rearrangement joins TRBV30 to TRBJ2-5, with TRBD2 as a possible D gene (5 bases). The tail of the sequence fits TRBJ2-7 better, so the J call may be wrong. Per the germline V gene, CDR1 is GTSNPN and CDR2 is SVGIG (reference sequence). The CDR3 is made up of 12 amino acids. This chain's CDR3 is CAWGADDYEQYF. The CDR3 bases are TGTGCCTGGGGAGCGGACGACTACGAGCAGTACTTC.

The chain joins TRBV2 to TRBJ1-4; D uncertain. V was shortened by 8 bases and J by 5 bases, with 15 bases between the two germline ends. Germline loops: CDR1 SNHLY, CDR2 FYNNEI. The CDR3 contains 14 residues. This CDR3 is CASRSGSRNEKLFF. DNA for the CDR3: TGTGCCAGCCGGTCGGGGTCACGAAATGAAAAACTGTTTTTT.

The sample holds a few counts of this clone. The rearrangement joins TRBV29-1 to TRBJ1-1; 7 positions agree with TRBD1. Trimming removed 6 bases from V and 12 bases from J; junction bases left unmatched: 7. Germline values: CDR1 SQVTM, CDR2 ANQGSEA. The CDR3 covers 10 residues. This CDR3 reads CSVETGETFF. CDR3 DNA: TGCAGCGTCGAAACAGGGGAAACTTTCTTT.